Sequencing of this TCR beta chain was carried out in a study of shared clonotypes between healthy human individuals. Trimming removed 7 bases from V and 6 bases from J; junction bases left unmatched: 12. Germline CDR1 reads SGDLS; CDR2 reads YYNGEE. The CDR3 runs 15 residues. On this clone itself: No antigen is known for it.

Clones were sequenced by immunoSEQ multiplex PCR, and TCRdb holds only the in-frame ones, with some missing. The sample includes roughly 2,500,000 clones, approximately 93% of them seen just once. Study results and limitations: It was the non-shared clonotypes that had lower generation probabilities than clonotypes shared by all four donors.

The sequence was collected from a man aged 18 to 29 in good health. Some clones in this sample may be carry-over from other donors' samples. Specimen: naive CD4+ T cells from PBMCs. Subset reported: CD45RA+ positively selected. The rearrangement uses TRBV9 and TRBJ2-2; 7 nucleotides match TRBD2. The CDR3 sequence: CASDPGGRAAGELFF. In DNA form, the CDR3 reads TGTGCCAGCGACCCCGGGGGGAGGGCCGCCGGGGAGCTGTTTTTT.